The rows below give T cell receptor beta chains drawn from one sample of a study of Tregs in tolerant kidney transplant recipients. Profiled with immunoSEQ multiplex PCR; TCRdb holds only in-frame clones, not every one. This table has tens of thousands of clones, 93% appearing once. The material was CD4+ T cells from blood (PBMCs), obtained 12 months after the transplant. These receptors were obtained from a human patient who received a combined kidney and bone marrow transplant. Some T cells may be provided by the graft donor. Both conserved end residues are part of each CDR3. D genes are given only for firm matches. The size entry is marked missing in some rows and otherwise reads once, few, many or a size class.

j_gene: TRBJ2-3; abundance: once; v_gene: TRBV9; d_gene: TRBD2; CDR3aa: CASSSSGRAETDTQYF; CDR3nt: TGTGCCAGCAGCTCTAGCGGGAGGGCCGAGACAGATACGCAGTATTTT
j_gene: TRBJ2-2; abundance: .; v_gene: TRBV5-4; d_gene: .; CDR3aa: CASSLGRVRSNGELFF; CDR3nt: TGTGCCAGCAGCTTGGGCAGGGTTAGATCGAACGGGGAGCTGTTTTTT
j_gene: TRBJ2-6; abundance: .; v_gene: TRBV7-3; d_gene: .; CDR3aa: CASSPDPGANVLTF; CDR3nt: TGTGCCAGCAGCCCAGATCCGGGGGCCAACGTCCTGACTTTC
j_gene: TRBJ2-7; abundance: .; v_gene: TRBV27; d_gene: .; CDR3aa: CASSSRGLPSYEQYF; CDR3nt: TGTGCCAGCAGTTCCCGGGGACTCCCTTCCTACGAGCAGTACTTC
j_gene: TRBJ1-6; abundance: .; v_gene: TRBV4-3; d_gene: .; CDR3aa: CASSQGGSWGSPLHF; CDR3nt: TGCGCCAGCAGCCAAGGGGGATCCTGGGGCTCACCCCTCCACTTT
j_gene: TRBJ1-2; abundance: .; v_gene: TRBV5-4; d_gene: .; CDR3aa: CASSYGRGLGYGYTF; CDR3nt: TGTGCCAGCAGCTATGGCAGGGGCCTGGGTTATGGCTACACCTTC
j_gene: TRBJ1-6; abundance: .; v_gene: TRBV6-6; d_gene: .; CDR3aa: CASREQSSYNSPLHF; CDR3nt: TGTGCCAGCAGGGAACAGAGCTCCTATAATTCACCCCTCCACTTT
j_gene: TRBJ2-3; abundance: .; v_gene: TRBV11-1; d_gene: TRBD2; CDR3aa: CASSRFSGYGTDTQYF; CDR3nt: TGTGCCAGCAGCCGTTTTAGCGGGTACGGCACAGATACGCAGTATTTT
j_gene: TRBJ2-2; abundance: .; v_gene: TRBV5-4; d_gene: TRBD2; CDR3aa: CASSDGLAGARAGELFF; CDR3nt: TGTGCCAGCAGCGACGGACTAGCGGGAGCGAGGGCCGGGGAGCTGTTTTTT
j_gene: TRBJ2-3; abundance: .; v_gene: TRBV15; d_gene: .; CDR3aa: CATSRGRLKDTQYF; CDR3nt: TGTGCCACCAGCAGAGGGCGGTTAAAAGATACGCAGTATTTT
j_gene: TRBJ2-5; abundance: .; v_gene: TRBV7-3; d_gene: .; CDR3aa: CASSLEGRQGYETQYF; CDR3nt: TGTGCCAGCAGCTTAGAAGGTCGGCAGGGATACGAGACCCAGTACTTC
j_gene: TRBJ2-5; abundance: .; v_gene: TRBV11-2; d_gene: .; CDR3aa: CASSLGSTGETQYF; CDR3nt: TGTGCCAGCAGCTTAGGTTCTACAGGAGAGACCCAGTACTTC
j_gene: TRBJ2-1; abundance: .; v_gene: TRBV6-5; d_gene: TRBD2; CDR3aa: CASALRASGRGEQFF; CDR3nt: TGTGCCAGCGCCCTTAGGGCTAGCGGTCGGGGTGAGCAGTTCTTC
j_gene: TRBJ2-2; abundance: .; v_gene: TRBV5-6; d_gene: TRBD1; CDR3aa: CASSLLGTGLNTGELFF; CDR3nt: TGTGCCAGCAGCCTGCTGGGGACAGGTCTAAACACCGGGGAGCTGTTTTTT
j_gene: TRBJ1-2; abundance: .; v_gene: TRBV5-1; d_gene: .; CDR3aa: CANSLDIYGYTF; CDR3nt: TGCGCCAACAGCTTGGATATCTATGGCTACACCTTC
j_gene: TRBJ1-2; abundance: .; v_gene: TRBV4-2; d_gene: .; CDR3aa: CASSQELRGRVGGGYGYTF; CDR3nt: TGTGCCAGCAGCCAAGAATTGAGAGGCCGAGTTGGCGGGGGCTATGGCTACACCTTC
j_gene: TRBJ1-5; abundance: .; v_gene: TRBV7-9; d_gene: .; CDR3aa: CASSPQKTYAKPQHF; CDR3nt: TGTGCCAGCAGCCCACAGAAGACGTACGCAAAGCCCCAGCATTTT
j_gene: TRBJ1-2; abundance: .; v_gene: TRBV11-2; d_gene: .; CDR3aa: CASSLNRANYGYTF; CDR3nt: TGTGCCAGCAGCTTAAACAGGGCTAACTATGGCTACACCTTC
j_gene: TRBJ1-2; abundance: .; v_gene: TRBV5-1; d_gene: .; CDR3aa: CASSPLETHYYGYTF; CDR3nt: TGCGCCAGCAGCCCCCTTGAAACGCACTACTATGGCTACACCTTC
j_gene: TRBJ2-1; abundance: .; v_gene: TRBV18; d_gene: .; CDR3aa: CASQGVAAYNEQFF; CDR3nt: TGTGCCAGCCAAGGGGTAGCGGCCTACAATGAGCAGTTCTTC
j_gene: TRBJ2-7; abundance: few; v_gene: TRBV6-5; d_gene: TRBD2; CDR3aa: CASSYPLAGGLYEQYF; CDR3nt: TGTGCCAGCAGTTACCCCTTAGCGGGGGGGCTCTACGAGCAGTACTTC
j_gene: TRBJ1-2; abundance: .; v_gene: TRBV7-2; d_gene: .; CDR3aa: CASSLAQIQGYTF; CDR3nt: TGTGCCAGCAGCTTAGCACAGATCCAAGGCTACACCTTC
j_gene: TRBJ2-1; abundance: .; v_gene: TRBV5-1; d_gene: TRBD2; CDR3aa: CASSFPGLAGEQFF; CDR3nt: TGCGCCAGCAGCTTTCCGGGACTAGCGGGGGAGCAGTTCTTC
j_gene: TRBJ2-7; abundance: .; v_gene: TRBV15; d_gene: TRBD1; CDR3aa: CATSRDGSDRGFSYEQYF; CDR3nt: TGTGCCACCAGCAGAGATGGGTCGGACAGGGGGTTCTCCTACGAGCAGTACTTC
j_gene: TRBJ2-1; abundance: .; v_gene: TRBV5-1; d_gene: .; CDR3aa: CASSRSSPYSEQFF; CDR3nt: TGCGCCAGCAGCCGCTCATCCCCGTATAGCGAGCAGTTCTTC
j_gene: TRBJ1-1; abundance: .; v_gene: TRBV10-3; d_gene: .; CDR3aa: CAISDFSRTVMNTEAFF; CDR3nt: TGTGCCATCAGTGACTTCTCACGGACAGTTATGAACACTGAAGCTTTCTTT
j_gene: TRBJ2-7; abundance: .; v_gene: TRBV7-8; d_gene: TRBD1; CDR3aa: CASSRQGWEQYF; CDR3nt: TGTGCCAGCAGCCGACAGGGGTGGGAGCAGTACTTC
j_gene: TRBJ1-5; abundance: .; v_gene: TRBV10-3; d_gene: TRBD1; CDR3aa: CAISQTGGSNQPQHF; CDR3nt: TGTGCCATCAGTCAAACAGGGGGTAGCAATCAGCCCCAGCATTTT
j_gene: TRBJ2-5; abundance: .; v_gene: TRBV28; d_gene: TRBD2; CDR3aa: CASTVMTSGGLPPETQYF; CDR3nt: TGTGCCAGCACCGTCATGACTAGCGGGGGTTTACCGCCAGAGACCCAGTACTTC
j_gene: TRBJ1-2; abundance: .; v_gene: TRBV18; d_gene: .; CDR3aa: CASSPLEGTNYGYTF; CDR3nt: TGTGCCAGCTCACCACTTGAGGGTACTAACTATGGCTACACCTTC
j_gene: TRBJ1-5; abundance: .; v_gene: TRBV5-7; d_gene: TRBD1; CDR3aa: CASSPRQGDQPQHF; CDR3nt: TGTGCCAGCAGCCCCCGACAGGGGGATCAGCCCCAGCATTTT
j_gene: TRBJ2-7; abundance: .; v_gene: TRBV6-1; d_gene: TRBD1; CDR3aa: CASREGQGSVYEQYF; CDR3nt: TGTGCCAGCAGAGAGGGACAGGGGAGCGTCTACGAGCAGTACTTC
j_gene: TRBJ2-7; abundance: .; v_gene: TRBV5-6; d_gene: TRBD1; CDR3aa: CASSRIQGVGYEQYF; CDR3nt: TGTGCCAGCAGTCGAATTCAGGGGGTCGGCTACGAGCAGTACTTC
j_gene: TRBJ2-2; abundance: .; v_gene: TRBV9; d_gene: TRBD2; CDR3aa: CASSVVDSGRYGGELFF; CDR3nt: TGTGCCAGCAGCGTAGTCGATAGCGGGAGATATGGCGGGGAGCTGTTTTTT
j_gene: TRBJ1-4; abundance: .; v_gene: TRBV2; d_gene: .; CDR3aa: CASARGAVGAKLFF; CDR3nt: TGTGCCAGCGCCCGGGGGGCAGTAGGGGCAAAACTGTTTTTT
j_gene: TRBJ1-2; abundance: .; v_gene: TRBV7-2; d_gene: .; CDR3aa: CASSFSGGGASNYGYTF; CDR3nt: TGTGCCAGCAGCTTTTCGGGGGGTGGGGCCTCTAACTATGGCTACACCTTC
j_gene: TRBJ1-2; abundance: .; v_gene: TRBV7-8; d_gene: .; CDR3aa: CASSLVEGSGYTF; CDR3nt: TGTGCCAGCAGCTTAGTGGAGGGGTCTGGCTACACCTTC